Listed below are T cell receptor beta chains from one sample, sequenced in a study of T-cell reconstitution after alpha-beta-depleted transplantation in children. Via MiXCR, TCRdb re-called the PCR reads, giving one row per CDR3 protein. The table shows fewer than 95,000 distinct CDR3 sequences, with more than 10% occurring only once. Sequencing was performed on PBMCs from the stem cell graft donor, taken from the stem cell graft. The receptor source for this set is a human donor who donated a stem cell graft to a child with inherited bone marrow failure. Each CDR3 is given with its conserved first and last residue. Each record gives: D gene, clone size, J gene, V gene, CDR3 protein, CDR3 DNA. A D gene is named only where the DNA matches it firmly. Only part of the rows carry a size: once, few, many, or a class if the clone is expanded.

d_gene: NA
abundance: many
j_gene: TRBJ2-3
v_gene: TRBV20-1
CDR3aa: CSARPPGRGDTQYF
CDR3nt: TGCAGTGCTAGACCCCCGGGCAGGGGCGATACGCAGTATTTT

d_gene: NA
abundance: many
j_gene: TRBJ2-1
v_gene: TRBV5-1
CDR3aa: CASSLGRPTYNEQFF
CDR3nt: TGCGCCAGCAGCTTGGGGCGGCCTACCTACAATGAGCAGTTCTTC

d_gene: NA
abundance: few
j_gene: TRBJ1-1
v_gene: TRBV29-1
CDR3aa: CSAKQAVTEAFF
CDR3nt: TGCAGTGCTAAACAGGCGGTCACTGAAGCTTTCTTT

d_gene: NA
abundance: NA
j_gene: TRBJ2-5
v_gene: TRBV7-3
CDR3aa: CASSLYRGETQYF
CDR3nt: TGTGCCAGCAGCTTATATAGGGGAGAGACCCAGTACTTC

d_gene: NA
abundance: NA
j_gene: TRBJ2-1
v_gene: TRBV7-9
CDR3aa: CASTRIEEQFF
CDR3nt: TGTGCCAGCACTAGGATTGAGGAGCAGTTCTTC

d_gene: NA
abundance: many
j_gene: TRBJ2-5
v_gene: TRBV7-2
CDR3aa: CASSFTIGEETQYF
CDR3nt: TGTGCCAGCAGCTTCACAATAGGGGAGGAGACCCAGTACTTC

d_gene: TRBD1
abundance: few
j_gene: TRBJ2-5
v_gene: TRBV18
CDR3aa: CASSRQGEEETQYF
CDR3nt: TGTGCCAGCTCAAGACAGGGCGAGGAAGAGACCCAGTACTTC

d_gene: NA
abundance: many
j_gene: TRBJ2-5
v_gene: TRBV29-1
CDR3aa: CSVAIVQGETQYF
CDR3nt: TGCAGCGTTGCCATTGTTCAAGGAGAGACCCAGTACTTC

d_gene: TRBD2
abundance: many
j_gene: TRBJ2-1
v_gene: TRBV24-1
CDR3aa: CATSDDAGGGLNEQFF
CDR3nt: TGTGCCACCAGTGATGACGCGGGGGGGGGACTCAATGAGCAGTTCTTC

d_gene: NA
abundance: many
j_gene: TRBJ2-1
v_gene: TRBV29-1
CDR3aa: CSVHFQYNEQFF
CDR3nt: TGCAGCGTACACTTTCAATACAATGAGCAGTTCTTC

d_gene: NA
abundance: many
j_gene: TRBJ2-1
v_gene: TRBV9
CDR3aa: CASSAAGAPLGHEQFF
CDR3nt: TGTGCCAGCAGCGCCGCAGGGGCACCCCTGGGCCATGAGCAGTTCTTC

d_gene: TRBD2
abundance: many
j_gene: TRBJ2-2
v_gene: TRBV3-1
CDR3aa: CASSSRLAGYTGELFF
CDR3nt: TGTGCCAGCAGCTCCCGACTAGCGGGATACACCGGGGAGCTGTTTTTT

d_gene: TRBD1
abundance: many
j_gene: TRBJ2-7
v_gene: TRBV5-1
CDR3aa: CASSFNRGRSYEQYF
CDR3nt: TGCGCCAGCAGCTTCAACAGGGGGCGCTCCTACGAGCAGTACTTC

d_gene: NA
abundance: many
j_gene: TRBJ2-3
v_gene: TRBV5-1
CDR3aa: CASATLGTDTQYF
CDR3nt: TGCGCCAGCGCCACTCTCGGCACAGATACGCAGTATTTT

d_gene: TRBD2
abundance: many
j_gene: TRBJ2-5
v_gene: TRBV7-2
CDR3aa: CASSLGLAGIFNQETQYF
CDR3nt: TGTGCCAGCAGCTTAGGGCTAGCGGGAATCTTTAACCAAGAGACCCAGTACTTC

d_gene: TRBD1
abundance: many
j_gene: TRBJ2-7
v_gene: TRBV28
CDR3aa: CASSQLTGAYEQYF
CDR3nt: TGTGCCAGCAGTCAACTAACAGGGGCCTACGAGCAGTACTTC

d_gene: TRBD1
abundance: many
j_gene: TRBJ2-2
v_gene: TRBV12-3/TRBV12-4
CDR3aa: CASSLGRGSNTGELFF
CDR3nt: TGTGCCAGCAGTTTAGGCAGGGGGTCCAACACCGGGGAGCTGTTTTTT

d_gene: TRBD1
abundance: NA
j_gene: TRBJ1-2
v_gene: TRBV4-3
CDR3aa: CASSRGGGQISDGYTF
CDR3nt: TGCGCCAGCAGCCGGGGAGGGGGACAGATAAGTGATGGCTACACCTTC

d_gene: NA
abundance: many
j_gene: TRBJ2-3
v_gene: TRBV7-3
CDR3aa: CASSPNRKDTQYF
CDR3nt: TGTGCCAGCAGCCCGAACAGGAAAGATACGCAGTATTTT

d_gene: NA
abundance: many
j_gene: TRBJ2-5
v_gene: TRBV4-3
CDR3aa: CASSQGSQETQYF
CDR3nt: TGCGCCAGCAGCCAAGGATCTCAAGAGACCCAGTACTTC

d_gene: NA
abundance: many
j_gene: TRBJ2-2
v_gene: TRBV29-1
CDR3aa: CSVQGTGELFF
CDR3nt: TGCAGCGTCCAGGGGACCGGGGAGCTGTTTTTT

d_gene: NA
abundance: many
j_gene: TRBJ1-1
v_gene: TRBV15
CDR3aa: CATSRGGGRREAFF
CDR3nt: TGTGCCACCAGCAGAGGCGGGGGGCGCAGGGAAGCTTTCTTT

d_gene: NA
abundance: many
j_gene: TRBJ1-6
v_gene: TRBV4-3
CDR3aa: CASSQEWGASYNSPLHF
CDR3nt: TGCGCCAGCAGCCAAGAATGGGGAGCCTCCTATAATTCACCCCTCCACTTT

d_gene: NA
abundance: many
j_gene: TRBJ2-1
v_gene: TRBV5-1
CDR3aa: CASSLEGTPYNEQFF
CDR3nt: TGCGCCAGCAGCTTGGAAGGAACCCCCTACAATGAGCAGTTCTTC

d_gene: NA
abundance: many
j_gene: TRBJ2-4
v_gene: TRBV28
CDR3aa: CASSLVLNIQYF
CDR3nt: TGTGCCAGCAGTTTAGTGTTAAACATTCAGTACTTC

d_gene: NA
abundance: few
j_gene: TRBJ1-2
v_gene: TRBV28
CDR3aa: CASSQGPVIGGYTF
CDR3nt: TGTGCCAGCAGCCAGGGCCCAGTAATTGGTGGCTACACCTTC

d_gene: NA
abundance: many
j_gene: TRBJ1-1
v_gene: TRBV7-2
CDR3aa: CASSPSGLNTEAFF
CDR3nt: TGTGCCAGCAGCCCGTCGGGGTTGAACACTGAAGCTTTCTTT

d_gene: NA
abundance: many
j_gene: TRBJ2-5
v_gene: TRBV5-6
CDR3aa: CASSPGQRGTQYF
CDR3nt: TGTGCCAGCAGCCCGGGACAAAGAGGGACCCAGTACTTC

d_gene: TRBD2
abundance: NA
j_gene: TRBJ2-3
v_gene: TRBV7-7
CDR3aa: CASSPGTTYTQYF
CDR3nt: TGTGCTAGCAGCCCAGGGACTACCTATACGCAGTATTTT

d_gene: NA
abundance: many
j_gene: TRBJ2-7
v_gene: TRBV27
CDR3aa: CASGSEGPTYEQYF
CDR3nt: TGTGCCAGCGGTTCGGAGGGACCAACCTACGAGCAGTACTTC

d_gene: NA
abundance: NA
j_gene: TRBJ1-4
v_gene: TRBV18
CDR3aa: CASSPPGQREKLFF
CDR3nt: TGTGCCAGCTCACCACCAGGACAACGAGAAAAACTGTTTTTT

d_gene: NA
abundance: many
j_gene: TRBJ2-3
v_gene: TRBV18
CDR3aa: CASSRPAASTDTQYF
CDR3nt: TGTGCCAGCTCACGACCAGCCGCTAGCACAGATACGCAGTATTTT

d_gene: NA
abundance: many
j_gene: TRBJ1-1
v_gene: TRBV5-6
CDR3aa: CASHPYRQNTEAFF
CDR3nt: TGTGCCAGCCACCCATATAGGCAGAACACTGAAGCTTTCTTT

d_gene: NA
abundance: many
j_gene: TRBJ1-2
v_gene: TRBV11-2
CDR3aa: CASSPRGDASGGYTF
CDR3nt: TGTGCCAGCAGCCCCAGAGGGGACGCCTCTGGGGGCTACACCTTC

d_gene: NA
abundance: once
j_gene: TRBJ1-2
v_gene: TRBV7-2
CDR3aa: CASSLEHRLYGYTF
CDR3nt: TGTGCCAGCAGCTTAGAGCACAGGCTCTATGGCTACACCTTC

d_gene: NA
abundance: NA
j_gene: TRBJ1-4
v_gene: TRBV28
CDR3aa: CASSFQSEKLFF
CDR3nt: TGTGCCAGCAGTTTTCAGAGTGAAAAACTGTTTTTT

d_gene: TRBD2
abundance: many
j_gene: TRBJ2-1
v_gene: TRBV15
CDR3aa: CATSVDGTSGGAWEQFF
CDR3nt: TGTGCCACCAGCGTAGACGGGACTAGCGGGGGGGCATGGGAGCAGTTCTTC

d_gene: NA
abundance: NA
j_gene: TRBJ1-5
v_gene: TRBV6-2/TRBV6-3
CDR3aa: CASSTGIGNQPQHF
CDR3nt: TGTGCCAGCAGTACAGGGATCGGCAATCAGCCCCAGCATTTT

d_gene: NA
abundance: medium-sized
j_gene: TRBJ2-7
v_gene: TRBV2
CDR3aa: CASSAQGFHEQYF
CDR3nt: TGTGCCAGCAGTGCACAGGGTTTCCACGAGCAGTACTTC

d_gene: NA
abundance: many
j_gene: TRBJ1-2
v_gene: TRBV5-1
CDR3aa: CASSLAGGIYGYTF
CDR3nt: TGCGCCAGCAGCTTGGCAGGCGGGATCTATGGCTACACCTTC

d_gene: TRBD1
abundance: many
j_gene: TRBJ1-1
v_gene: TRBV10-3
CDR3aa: CAISESTGTGTEAFF
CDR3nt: TGTGCCATCAGTGAGTCGACTGGGACAGGCACTGAAGCTTTCTTT

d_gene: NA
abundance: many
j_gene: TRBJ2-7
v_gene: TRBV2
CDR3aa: CASSENRTPYEQYF
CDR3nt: TGTGCCAGCAGTGAAAATAGGACCCCCTACGAGCAGTACTTC

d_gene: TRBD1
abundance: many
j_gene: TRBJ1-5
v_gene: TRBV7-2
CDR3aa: CASSPDRFEPQHF
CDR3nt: TGTGCCAGCAGCCCGGACAGGTTCGAGCCCCAGCATTTT

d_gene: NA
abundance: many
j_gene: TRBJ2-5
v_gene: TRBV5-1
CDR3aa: CASSPQLGASGETQYF
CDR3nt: TGCGCCAGCAGCCCCCAATTGGGGGCGTCCGGAGAGACCCAGTACTTC

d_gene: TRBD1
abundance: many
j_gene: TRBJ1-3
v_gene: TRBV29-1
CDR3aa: CSVAQGSGGTIYF
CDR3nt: TGCAGCGTTGCACAGGGGAGTGGCGGCACCATATATTTT

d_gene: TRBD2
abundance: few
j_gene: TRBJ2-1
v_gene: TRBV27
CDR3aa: CASSKSSGSYNEQFF
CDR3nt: TGTGCCAGCAGTAAGTCTAGCGGGAGTTACAATGAGCAGTTCTTC